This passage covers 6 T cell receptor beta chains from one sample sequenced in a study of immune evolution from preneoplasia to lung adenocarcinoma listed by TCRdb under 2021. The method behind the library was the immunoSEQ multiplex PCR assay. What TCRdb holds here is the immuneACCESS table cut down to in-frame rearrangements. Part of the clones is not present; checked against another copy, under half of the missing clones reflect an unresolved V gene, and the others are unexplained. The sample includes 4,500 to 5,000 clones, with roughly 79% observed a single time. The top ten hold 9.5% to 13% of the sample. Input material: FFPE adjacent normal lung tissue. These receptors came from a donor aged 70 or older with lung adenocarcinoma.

This CDR3 reads CSVEDLQGGTEAFF. CDR3 sequence (DNA): TGCAGCGTTGAAGATCTCCAGGGAGGCACTGAAGCTTTCTTT. The chain uses TRBV29-1 and TRBJ1-1, with D possibly matching TRBD1 (5 bases). Trimming took off 0 bases at V and 4 bases at J, with 12 bases between the two ends. This CDR3 is 14 amino acids long. Germline CDR1 and CDR2: SQVTM and ANQGSEA.

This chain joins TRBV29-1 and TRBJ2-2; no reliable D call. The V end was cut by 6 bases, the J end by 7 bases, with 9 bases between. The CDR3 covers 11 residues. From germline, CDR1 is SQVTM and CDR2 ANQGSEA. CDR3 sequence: CSVRDGGELFF. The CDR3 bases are TGCAGCGTAAGGGATGGCGGGGAGCTGTTTTTT.

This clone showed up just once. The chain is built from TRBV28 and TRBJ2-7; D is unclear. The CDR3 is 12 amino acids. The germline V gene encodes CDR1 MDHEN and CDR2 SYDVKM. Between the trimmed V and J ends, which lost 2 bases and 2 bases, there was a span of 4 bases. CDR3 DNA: TGTGCCAGCAGTTTACAGGCCTACGAGCAGTACTTC. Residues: CASSLQAYEQYF.

CDR3 sequence reads: CASSLLAGESNEQFF. The CDR3 bases are TGTGCCAGCAGTTTATTGGCAGGGGAGAGCAATGAGCAGTTCTTC. The V call is TRBV6-5, the J call TRBJ2-1; perhaps TRBD1 as D (6 bases). Germline lookup yields CDR1 MNHEY and CDR2 SVGAGI. Deletions cut 4 bases from V and 6 bases from J, with 16 bases between. The length of the CDR3 is 15 residues.

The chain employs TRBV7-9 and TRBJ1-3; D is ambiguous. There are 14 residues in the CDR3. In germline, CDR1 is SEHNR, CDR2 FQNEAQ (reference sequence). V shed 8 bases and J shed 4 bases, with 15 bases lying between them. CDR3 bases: TGTGCCAGCCCCGGTCCGGAATCCGGAAACACCATATATTTT. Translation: CASPGPESGNTIYF.

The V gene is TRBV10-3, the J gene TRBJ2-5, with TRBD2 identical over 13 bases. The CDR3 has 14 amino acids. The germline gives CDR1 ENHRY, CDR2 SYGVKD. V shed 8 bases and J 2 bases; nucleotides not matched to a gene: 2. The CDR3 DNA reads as TGTGCCATCGGGACTAGCGGGGATCAAGAGACCCAGTACTTC. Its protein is CAIGTSGDQETQYF.